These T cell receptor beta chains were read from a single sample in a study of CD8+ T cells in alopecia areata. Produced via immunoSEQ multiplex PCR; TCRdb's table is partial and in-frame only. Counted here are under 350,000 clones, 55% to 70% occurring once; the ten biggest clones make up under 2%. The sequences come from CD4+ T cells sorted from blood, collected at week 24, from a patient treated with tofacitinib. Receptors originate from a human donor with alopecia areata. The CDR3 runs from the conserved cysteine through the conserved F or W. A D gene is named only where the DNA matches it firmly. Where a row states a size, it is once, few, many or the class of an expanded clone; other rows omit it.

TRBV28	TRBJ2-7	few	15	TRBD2	TGTGCCAGCAGTCAGAGCGGGAGCTTCCACTACGAGCAGTACTTC	CASSQSGSFHYEQYF
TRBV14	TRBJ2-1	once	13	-	TGTGCCAGCAGCCAAGCCCGGAGGGGAGAGCAGTTCTTC	CASSQARRGEQFF
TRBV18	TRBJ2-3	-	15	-	TGTGCCAGCTCACGAGGTACAGGACTGACAGATACGCAGTATTTT	CASSRGTGLTDTQYF
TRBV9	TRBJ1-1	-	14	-	TGTGCCAGCAGCGTAGGGGACTTGAACACTGAAGCTTTCTTT	CASSVGDLNTEAFF
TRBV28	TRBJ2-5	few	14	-	TGTGCCAGCAGAGACCCTAGCAGAATAGAGACCCAGTACTTC	CASRDPSRIETQYF
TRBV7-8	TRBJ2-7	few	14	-	TGTGCCAGCAGCTTAGTGGGACAAACCTACGAGCAGTACTTC	CASSLVGQTYEQYF
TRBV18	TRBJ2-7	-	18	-	TGTGCCAGCTCACCCACCCAGAGGTGGGAGGCGGGTTTTGACGAGCAGTACTTC	CASSPTQRWEAGFDEQYF
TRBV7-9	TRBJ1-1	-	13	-	TGTGCCAGCAGCTTATCGTCGAACACTGAAGCTTTCTTT	CASSLSSNTEAFF
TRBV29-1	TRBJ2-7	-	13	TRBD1	TGCAGCGTTGAGGAGACAGGGAGCTACGAGCAGTACTTC	CSVEETGSYEQYF
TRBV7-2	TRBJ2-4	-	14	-	TGTGCCAGCAGCTTACCCACCGGGACAAACATTCAGTACTTC	CASSLPTGTNIQYF
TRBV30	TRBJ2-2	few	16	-	TGTGCCTGGAAAAGCGCAGGGCTTGCGAACACCGGGGAGCTGTTTTTT	CAWKSAGLANTGELFF
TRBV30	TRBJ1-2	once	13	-	TGTGCCGGGAACCGAGGGACTAACTATGGCTACACCTTC	CAGNRGTNYGYTF
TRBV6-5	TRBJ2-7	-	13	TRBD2	TGTGCCAGCAGAAATCTAGCGGGGAACGAGCAGTACTTC	CASRNLAGNEQYF
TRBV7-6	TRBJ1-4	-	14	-	TGTGCCAGCAGCTTAGGAGGGTTTCGGGAAAAACTGTTTTTT	CASSLGGFREKLFF
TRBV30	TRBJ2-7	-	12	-	TGTGCCTGGAGTGTACGGAGGGGAGAGCAGTACTTC	CAWSVRRGEQYF
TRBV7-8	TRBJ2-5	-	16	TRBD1	TGTGCCAGCAGCTTAGTTACAGGGGGCGTAGGAGAGACCCAGTACTTC	CASSLVTGGVGETQYF
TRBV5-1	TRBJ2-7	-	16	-	TGCGCCAGCAGCTTAGGTGGCGGGGACGGGGCGTATGAGCAGTACTTC	CASSLGGGDGAYEQYF
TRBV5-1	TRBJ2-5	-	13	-	TGCGCCAGCAGCCCCAGGGGGGAGGAGACCCAGTACTTC	CASSPRGEETQYF
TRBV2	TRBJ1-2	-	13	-	TGTGCCAGCAGTGAAGCGCGGCAGGTCGGCTACACCTTC	CASSEARQVGYTF
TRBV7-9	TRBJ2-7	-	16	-	TGTGCCAGCAGCGGCACCGGGGTACAGAGAGGGTACGAGCAGTACTTC	CASSGTGVQRGYEQYF
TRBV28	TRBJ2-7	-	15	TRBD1	TGTGCCAGCAGTCTAAAGGGTTACAGGGGCAATCACGAGTACTTC	CASSLKGYRGNHEYF
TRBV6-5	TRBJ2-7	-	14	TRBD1	TGTGCCAGCAGTGTTGTATTGACAGGGCGCGAGCAGTACTTC	CASSVVLTGREQYF
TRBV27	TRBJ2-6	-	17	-	TGTGCCAGCAGTTTATCGTGGACCTTGTCTGGGGCCAACGTCCTGACTTTC	CASSLSWTLSGANVLTF
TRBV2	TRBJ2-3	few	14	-	TGTGCCAGCAGAGGGTCCGTTAGCACAGATACGCAGTATTTT	CASRGSVSTDTQYF
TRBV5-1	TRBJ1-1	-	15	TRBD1	TGCGCCAGCAGCCCCAGGACAGGAGGGAACACTGAAGCTTTCTTT	CASSPRTGGNTEAFF
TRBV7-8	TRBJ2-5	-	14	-	TGTGCCAGCAGCGACTATGGGGGGCAAGAGACTCAGTACTTC	CASSDYGGQETQYF
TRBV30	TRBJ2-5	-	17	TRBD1	TGTGCCTGGAGTGCCCATATATCCGGGACAGGGAGAGAGACCCAGTACTTC	CAWSAHISGTGRETQYF
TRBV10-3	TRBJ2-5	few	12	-	TGTGCCATCCACAGGGACCGAGTGACCCAGTACTTC	CAIHRDRVTQYF
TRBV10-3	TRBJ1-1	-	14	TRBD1	TGTGCCATCATGCGGGACAGCTTGAACACTGAAGCTTTCTTT	CAIMRDSLNTEAFF
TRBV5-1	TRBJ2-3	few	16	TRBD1	TGCGCCAGCAGCGACCAGGGACAGGGGGCGGGAGATACGCAGTATTTT	CASSDQGQGAGDTQYF
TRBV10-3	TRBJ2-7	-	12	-	TGTGCCATCAGTGACAGGGCCTACGAGCAGTACTTC	CAISDRAYEQYF
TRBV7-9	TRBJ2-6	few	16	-	TGTGCCAGCAGCTTAGTCGGTTTAAGTGGGGCCAACGTCCTGACTTTC	CASSLVGLSGANVLTF
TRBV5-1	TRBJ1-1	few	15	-	TGCGCCAGCAGCTTGGCCCCAGGTCCGAACACTGAAGCTTTCTTT	CASSLAPGPNTEAFF
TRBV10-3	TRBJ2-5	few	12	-	TGTGCCATCATGGGGGCAGGAGAGACCCAGTACTTC	CAIMGAGETQYF
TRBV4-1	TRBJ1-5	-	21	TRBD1	TGCGCCAGCAGCCAAGTGAGGACAGGCTTCGTTGGCGGTACTAGCAATCAGCCCCAGCATTTT	CASSQVRTGFVGGTSNQPQHF
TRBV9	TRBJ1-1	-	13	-	TGTGCCAGCAGCGTAGTGGCGGGAACTGAAGCTTTCTTT	CASSVVAGTEAFF
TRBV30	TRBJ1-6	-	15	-	TGTGCCTGGAACAAAGGACAACAAGGACATTCACCCCTCCACTTT	CAWNKGQQGHSPLHF
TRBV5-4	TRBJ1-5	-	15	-	TGTGCCAGCAGCTTGTTCGGTACTAGCAATCAGCCCCAGCATTTT	CASSLFGTSNQPQHF
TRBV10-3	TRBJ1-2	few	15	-	TGTGCCATCAGTGAGTCGAACAGCAATAACTATGGCTACACCTTC	CAISESNSNNYGYTF
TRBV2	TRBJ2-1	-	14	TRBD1	TGTGCCAGCGGCACCGGGACAGGGAACAATGAGCAGTTCTTC	CASGTGTGNNEQFF
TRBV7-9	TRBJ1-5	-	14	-	TGTGCCAGCAGCGTAGACAATAGCAATCAGCCCCAGCATTTT	CASSVDNSNQPQHF
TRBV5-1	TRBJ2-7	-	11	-	TGCGCCAGCACCCGGGGTTACGAGCAGTACTTC	CASTRGYEQYF
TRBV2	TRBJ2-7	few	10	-	TGTGCCAGCAGTGAAGGCCCCGTTCGCTTC	CASSEGPVRF
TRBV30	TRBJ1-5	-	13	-	TGTGCCTGGAGTGCGGTCCCTGATCAGCCCCAGCATTTT	CAWSAVPDQPQHF
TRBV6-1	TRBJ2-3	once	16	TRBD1	TGTGCCAGCAGTGCCCGGACAGGGACGCGCACAGATACGCAGTATTTT	CASSARTGTRTDTQYF
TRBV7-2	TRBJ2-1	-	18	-	TGTGCCAGCAGCTTAGGAATTGGTTACGGGGGGCTTTACAATGAGCAGTTCTTC	CASSLGIGYGGLYNEQFF
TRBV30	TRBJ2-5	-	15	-	TGTGCCTGGAGTGTATTTAGTGGGGTCTTAGAGACCCAGTACTTC	CAWSVFSGVLETQYF
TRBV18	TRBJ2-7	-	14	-	TGTGCCAGCTCACTTGGGACCGCTTCTCGGGAGCAGTACTTC	CASSLGTASREQYF
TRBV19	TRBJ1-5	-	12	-	TGTGCCAGTAGTACGAGCAATCAGCCCCAGCATTTT	CASSTSNQPQHF
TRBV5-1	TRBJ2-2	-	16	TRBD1	TGCGCCAGCAGCTCCGCCCCGGGACAGGGGACCGGGGAGCTGTTTTTT	CASSSAPGQGTGELFF
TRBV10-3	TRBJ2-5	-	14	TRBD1	TGTGCCATCAGTGCGACAGGGTCGCAAGAGACCCAGTACTTC	CAISATGSQETQYF
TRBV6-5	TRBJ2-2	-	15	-	TGTGCCAGCAGTTTAAGGGTAATGAACACCGGGGAGCTGTTTTTT	CASSLRVMNTGELFF
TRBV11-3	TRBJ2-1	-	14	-	TGTGCCAGCAGCTATCGGTCAGGGGACAATGAGCAGTTCTTC	CASSYRSGDNEQFF
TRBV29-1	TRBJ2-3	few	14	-	TGCAGCGCTCCGGGGAGACCTAGCACAGATACGCAGTATTTT	CSAPGRPSTDTQYF
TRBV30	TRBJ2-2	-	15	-	TGTGCCTGGAGTGTACGACGGAAGAACACCGGGGAGCTGTTTTTT	CAWSVRRKNTGELFF
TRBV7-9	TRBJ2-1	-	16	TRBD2	TGTGCCAGCAGCTTAAGCCGGCGGGGGTGGAACAATGAGCAGTTCTTC	CASSLSRRGWNNEQFF
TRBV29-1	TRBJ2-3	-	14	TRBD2	TGCAGCGTTGGGGAGACTAGCAGCACAGATACGCAGTATTTT	CSVGETSSTDTQYF
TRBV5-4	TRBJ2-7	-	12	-	TGTGCCAGCAGCCAAGAGGGCTACGAGCAGTACTTC	CASSQEGYEQYF